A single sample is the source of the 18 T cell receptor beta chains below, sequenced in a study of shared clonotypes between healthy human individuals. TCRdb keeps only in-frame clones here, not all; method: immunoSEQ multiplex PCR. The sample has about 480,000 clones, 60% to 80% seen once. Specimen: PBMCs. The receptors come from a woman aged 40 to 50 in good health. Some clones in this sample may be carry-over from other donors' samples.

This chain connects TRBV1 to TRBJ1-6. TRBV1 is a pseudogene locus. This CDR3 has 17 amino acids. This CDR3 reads CTSVMRSRDPTNSPLHF. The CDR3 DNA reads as TGCACCAGCGTAATGAGGTCCAGGGACCCCACTAATTCACCCCTCCACTTT.

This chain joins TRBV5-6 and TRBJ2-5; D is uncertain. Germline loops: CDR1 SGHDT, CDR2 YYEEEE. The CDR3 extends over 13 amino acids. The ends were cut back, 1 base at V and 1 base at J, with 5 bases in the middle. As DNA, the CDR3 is TGTGCCAGCAGCTTGACCTTCCAAGAGACCCAGTACTTC. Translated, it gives CASSLTFQETQYF.

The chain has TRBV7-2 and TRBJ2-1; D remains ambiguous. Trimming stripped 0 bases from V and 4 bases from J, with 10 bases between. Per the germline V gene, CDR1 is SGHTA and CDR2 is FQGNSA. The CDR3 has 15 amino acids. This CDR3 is CASSLARDNYNEQFF. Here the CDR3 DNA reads TGTGCCAGCAGCTTAGCTCGTGACAATTACAATGAGCAGTTCTTC.

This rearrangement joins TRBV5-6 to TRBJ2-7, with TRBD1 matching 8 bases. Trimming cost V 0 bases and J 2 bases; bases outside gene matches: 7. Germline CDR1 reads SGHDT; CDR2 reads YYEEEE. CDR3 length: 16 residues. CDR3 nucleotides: TGTGCCAGCAGCTTGGCCCGGACAGGGTACACCTACGAGCAGTACTTC. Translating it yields CASSLARTGYTYEQYF.

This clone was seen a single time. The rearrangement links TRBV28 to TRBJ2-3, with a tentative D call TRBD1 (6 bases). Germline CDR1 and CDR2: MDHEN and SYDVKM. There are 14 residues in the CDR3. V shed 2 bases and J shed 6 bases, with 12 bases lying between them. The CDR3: CASSLSGTQDTQYF. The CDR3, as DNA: TGTGCCAGCAGTTTAAGTGGGACACAGGATACGCAGTATTTT.

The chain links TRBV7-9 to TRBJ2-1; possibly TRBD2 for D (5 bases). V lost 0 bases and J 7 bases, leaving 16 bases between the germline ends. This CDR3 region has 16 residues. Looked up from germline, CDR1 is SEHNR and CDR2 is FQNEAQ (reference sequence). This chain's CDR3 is CASSLAGQRRRNEQFF. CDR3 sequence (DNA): TGTGCCAGCAGCTTAGCTGGCCAACGACGGAGGAATGAGCAGTTCTTC.

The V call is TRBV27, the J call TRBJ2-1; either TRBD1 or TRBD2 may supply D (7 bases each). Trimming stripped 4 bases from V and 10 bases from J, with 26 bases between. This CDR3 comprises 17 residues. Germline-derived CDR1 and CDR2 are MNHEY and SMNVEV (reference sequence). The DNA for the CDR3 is TGTGCCAGCAGTTCGCCGAAGGGGGCAGCGGCGGGGGCGGAGCAGTTCTTC. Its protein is CASSSPKGAAAGAEQFF.

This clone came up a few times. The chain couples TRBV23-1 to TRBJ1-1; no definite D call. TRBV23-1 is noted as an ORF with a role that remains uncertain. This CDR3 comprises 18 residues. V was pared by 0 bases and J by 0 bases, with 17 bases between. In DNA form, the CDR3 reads TGCGCCAGCAGTCAATCGGGCGGTCATCCAGCGATGAACACTGAAGCTTTCTTT. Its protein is CASSQSGGHPAMNTEAFF.

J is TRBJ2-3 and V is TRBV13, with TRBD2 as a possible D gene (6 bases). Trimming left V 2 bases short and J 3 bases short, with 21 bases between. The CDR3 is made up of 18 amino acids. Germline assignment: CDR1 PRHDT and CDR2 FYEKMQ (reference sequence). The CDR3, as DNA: TGTGCCAGCAGCTTATTTCGGGGGACCAATTTTATTACAGATACGCAGTATTTT. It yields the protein CASSLFRGTNFITDTQYF.

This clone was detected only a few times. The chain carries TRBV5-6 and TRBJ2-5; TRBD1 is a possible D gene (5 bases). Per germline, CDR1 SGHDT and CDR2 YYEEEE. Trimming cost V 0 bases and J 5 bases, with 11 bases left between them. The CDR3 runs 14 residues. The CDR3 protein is CASSLEGRVETQYF. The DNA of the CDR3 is TGTGCCAGCAGCTTGGAGGGCAGGGTCGAGACCCAGTACTTC.

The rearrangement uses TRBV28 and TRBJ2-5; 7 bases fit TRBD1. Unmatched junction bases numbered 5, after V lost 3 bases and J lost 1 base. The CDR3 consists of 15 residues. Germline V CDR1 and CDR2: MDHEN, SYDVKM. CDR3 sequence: CASSLRGTVQETQYF. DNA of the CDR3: TGTGCCAGCAGTTTGAGGGGGACAGTCCAAGAGACCCAGTACTTC. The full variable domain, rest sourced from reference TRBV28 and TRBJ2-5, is DVKVTQSSRYLVKRTGEKVFLECVQDMDHENMFWYRQDPGLGLRLIYFSYDVKMKEKGDIPEGYSVSREKKERFSLILESASTNQTSMYLCASSLRGTVQETQYFGPGTRLLVL.

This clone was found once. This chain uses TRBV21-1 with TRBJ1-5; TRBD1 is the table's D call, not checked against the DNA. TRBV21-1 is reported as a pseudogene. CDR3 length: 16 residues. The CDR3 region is CASSKGTGGSNQPQHF. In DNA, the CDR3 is TGTGCCAGCAGCAAAGGGACAGGTGGTAGCAATCAGCCCCAGCATTTT.

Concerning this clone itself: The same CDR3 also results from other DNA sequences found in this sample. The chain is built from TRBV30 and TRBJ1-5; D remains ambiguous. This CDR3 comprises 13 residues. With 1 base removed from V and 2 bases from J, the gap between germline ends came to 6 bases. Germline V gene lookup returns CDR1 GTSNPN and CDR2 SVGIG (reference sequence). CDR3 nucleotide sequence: TGTGCCTGGAGTGGTGGGGGCAATCAGCCCCAGCATTTT. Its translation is CAWSGGGNQPQHF.

The CDR3 bases are TGTGCCAGCAGCTCGCGCCGGACGGACACAGATACGCAGTATTTT. Amino acids: CASSSRRTDTDTQYF. V is TRBV7-9 and J is TRBJ2-3; D remains unclear. V lost 4 bases and J lost 2, with 13 bases in between. This CDR3 region has 15 residues. The germline CDR1 and CDR2 sequences are SEHNR and FQNEAQ (reference sequence).

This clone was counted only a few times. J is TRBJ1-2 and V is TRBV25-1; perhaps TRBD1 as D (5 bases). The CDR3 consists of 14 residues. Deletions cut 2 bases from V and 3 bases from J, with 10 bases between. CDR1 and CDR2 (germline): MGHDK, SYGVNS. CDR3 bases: TGTGCCAGCAGTGAAGTAGGGGCTGACTATGGCTACACCTTC. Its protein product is CASSEVGADYGYTF.

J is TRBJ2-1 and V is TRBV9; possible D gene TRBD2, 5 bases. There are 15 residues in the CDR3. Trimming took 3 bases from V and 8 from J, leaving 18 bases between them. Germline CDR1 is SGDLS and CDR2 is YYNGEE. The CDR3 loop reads CASSAPSSLVDEQFF. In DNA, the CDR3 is TGTGCCAGCAGCGCCCCTAGCTCCCTCGTGGATGAGCAGTTCTTC.

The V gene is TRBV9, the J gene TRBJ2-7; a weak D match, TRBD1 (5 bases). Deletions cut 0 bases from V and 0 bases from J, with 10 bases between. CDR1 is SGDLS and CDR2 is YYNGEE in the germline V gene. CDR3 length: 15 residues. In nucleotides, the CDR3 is TGTGCCAGCAGCGTAGGGGGTACAGGCTCCTACGAGCAGTACTTC. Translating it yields CASSVGGTGSYEQYF.

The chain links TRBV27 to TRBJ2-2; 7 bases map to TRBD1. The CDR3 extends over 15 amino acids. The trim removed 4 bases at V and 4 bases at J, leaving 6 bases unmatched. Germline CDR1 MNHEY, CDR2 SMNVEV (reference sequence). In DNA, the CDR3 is TGTGCCAGCAGTTCAGGGACAGCTCTCACCGGGGAGCTGTTTTTT. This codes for CASSSGTALTGELFF.